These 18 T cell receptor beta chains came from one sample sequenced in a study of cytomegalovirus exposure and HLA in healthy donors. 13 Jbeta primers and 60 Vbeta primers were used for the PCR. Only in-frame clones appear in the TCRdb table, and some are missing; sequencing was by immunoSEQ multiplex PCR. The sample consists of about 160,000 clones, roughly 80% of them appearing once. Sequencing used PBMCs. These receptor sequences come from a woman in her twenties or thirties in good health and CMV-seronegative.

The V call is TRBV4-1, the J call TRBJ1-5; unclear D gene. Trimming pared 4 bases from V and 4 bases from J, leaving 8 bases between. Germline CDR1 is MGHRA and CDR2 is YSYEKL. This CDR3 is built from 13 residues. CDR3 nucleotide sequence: TGCGCCAGCAGCCGGGGAGAGAATCAGCCCCAGCATTTT. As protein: CASSRGENQPQHF.

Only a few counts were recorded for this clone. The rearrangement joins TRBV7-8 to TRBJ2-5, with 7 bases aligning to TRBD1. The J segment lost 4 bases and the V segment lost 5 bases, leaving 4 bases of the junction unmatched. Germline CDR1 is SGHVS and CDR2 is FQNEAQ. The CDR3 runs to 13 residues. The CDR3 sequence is CASSQNRGETQYF. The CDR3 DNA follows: TGTGCCAGCAGCCAAAACAGGGGAGAGACCCAGTACTTC.

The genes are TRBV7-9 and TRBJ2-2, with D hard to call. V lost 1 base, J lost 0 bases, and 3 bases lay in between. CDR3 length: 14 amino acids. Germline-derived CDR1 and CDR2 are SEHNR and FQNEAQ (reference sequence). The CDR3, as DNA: TGTGCCAGCAGCTTAGGCGCGAACACCGGGGAGCTGTTTTTT. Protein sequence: CASSLGANTGELFF.

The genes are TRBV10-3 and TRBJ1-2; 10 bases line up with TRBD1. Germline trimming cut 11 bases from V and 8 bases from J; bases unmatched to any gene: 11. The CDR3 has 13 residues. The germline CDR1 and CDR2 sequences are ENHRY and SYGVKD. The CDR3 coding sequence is TGTGCCGGGGCTGAGGGACAGGGGAGCGGCTACACCTTC. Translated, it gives CAGAEGQGSGYTF.

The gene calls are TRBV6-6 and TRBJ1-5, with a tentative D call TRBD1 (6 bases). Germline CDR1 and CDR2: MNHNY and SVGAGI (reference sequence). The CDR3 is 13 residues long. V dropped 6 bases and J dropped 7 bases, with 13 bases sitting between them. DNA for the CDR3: TGTGCCAGCAGCTTGGACAGAGTGCAGCCCCAGCATTTT. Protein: CASSLDRVQPQHF.

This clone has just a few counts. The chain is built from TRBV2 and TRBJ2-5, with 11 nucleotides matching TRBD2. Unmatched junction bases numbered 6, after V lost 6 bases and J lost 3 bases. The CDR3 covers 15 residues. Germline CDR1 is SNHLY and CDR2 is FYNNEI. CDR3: CASRAQGLAEETQYF. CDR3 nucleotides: TGTGCCAGCAGAGCCCAGGGACTAGCGGAAGAGACCCAGTACTTC.

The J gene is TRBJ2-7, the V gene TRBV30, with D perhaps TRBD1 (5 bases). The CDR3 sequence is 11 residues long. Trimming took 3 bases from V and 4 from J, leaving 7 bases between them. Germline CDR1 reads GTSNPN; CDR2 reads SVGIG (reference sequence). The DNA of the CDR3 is TGTGCCTGGAGCAGGGAATACGAGCAGTACTTC. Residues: CAWSREYEQYF.

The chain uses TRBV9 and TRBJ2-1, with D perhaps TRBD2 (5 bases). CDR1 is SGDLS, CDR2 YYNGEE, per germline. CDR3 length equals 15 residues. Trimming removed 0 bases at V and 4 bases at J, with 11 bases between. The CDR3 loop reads CASSVGRTAYNEQFF. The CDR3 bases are TGTGCCAGCAGCGTAGGGAGGACTGCATACAATGAGCAGTTCTTC.

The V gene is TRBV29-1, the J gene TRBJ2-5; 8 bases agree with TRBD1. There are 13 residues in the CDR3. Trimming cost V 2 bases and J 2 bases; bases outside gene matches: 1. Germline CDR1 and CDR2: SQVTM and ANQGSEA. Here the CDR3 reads CSVETGGQETQYF. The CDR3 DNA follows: TGCAGCGTTGAAACAGGGGGGCAAGAGACCCAGTACTTC.

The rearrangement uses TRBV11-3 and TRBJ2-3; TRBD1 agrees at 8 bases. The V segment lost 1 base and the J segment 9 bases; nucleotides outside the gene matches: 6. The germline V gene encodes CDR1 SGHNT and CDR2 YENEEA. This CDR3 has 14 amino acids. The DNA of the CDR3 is TGTGCCAGCAGCTTAGGGCTGGGGACAGGAACGCAGTATTTT. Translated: CASSLGLGTGTQYF.

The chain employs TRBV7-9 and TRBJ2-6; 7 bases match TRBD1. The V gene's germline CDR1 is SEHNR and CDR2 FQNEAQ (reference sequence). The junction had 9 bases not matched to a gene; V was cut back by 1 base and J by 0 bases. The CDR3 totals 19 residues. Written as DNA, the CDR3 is TGTGCCAGCAGCTTAGAAGGGGTCAGGGGGAGCTCTGGGGCCAACGTCCTGACTTTC. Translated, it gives CASSLEGVRGSSGANVLTF.

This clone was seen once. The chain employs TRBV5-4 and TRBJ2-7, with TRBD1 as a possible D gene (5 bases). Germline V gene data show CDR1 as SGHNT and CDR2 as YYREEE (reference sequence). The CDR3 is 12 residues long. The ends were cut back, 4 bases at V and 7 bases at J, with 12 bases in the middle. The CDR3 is CASSPSGKEQYF. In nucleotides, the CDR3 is TGTGCCAGCAGCCCTTCAGGGAAAGAGCAGTACTTC. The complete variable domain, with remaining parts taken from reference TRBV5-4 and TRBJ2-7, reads ETGVTQSPTHLIKTRGQQVTLRCSSQSGHNTVSWYQQALGQGPQFIFQYYREEENGRGNFPPRFSGLQFPNYSSELNVNALELDDSALYLCASSPSGKEQYFGPGTRLTVT.

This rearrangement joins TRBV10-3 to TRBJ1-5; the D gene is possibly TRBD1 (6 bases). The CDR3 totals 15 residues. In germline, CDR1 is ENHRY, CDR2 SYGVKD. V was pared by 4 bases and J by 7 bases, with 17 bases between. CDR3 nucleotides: TGTGCCATCAGTGGTTCTACAGGGTCGGGCCAGCCCCAGCATTTT. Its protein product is CAISGSTGSGQPQHF.

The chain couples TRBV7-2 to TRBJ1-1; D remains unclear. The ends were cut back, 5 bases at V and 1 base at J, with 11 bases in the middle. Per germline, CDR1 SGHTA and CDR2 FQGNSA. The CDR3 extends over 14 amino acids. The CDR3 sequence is CASSPLSANTEAFF. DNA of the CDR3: TGTGCCAGCAGCCCTCTTAGCGCGAACACTGAAGCTTTCTTT.

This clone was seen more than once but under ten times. The CDR3 DNA follows: TGTGCCACCAGCAGAGCCGACGCAGGGGGCCCCAACTATGGCTACACCTTC. This codes for CATSRADAGGPNYGYTF. The rearrangement links TRBV15 to TRBJ1-2; TRBD1 matches at 8 bases. The V and J ends lost 1 base and 2 bases, in that order; junction bases with no gene match: 9. Germline CDR1 and CDR2: LNHNV and YYDKDF (reference sequence). This CDR3 comprises 17 residues.

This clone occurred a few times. The CDR3 coding sequence is TGCGCCAGCAGCGGGGGGGGAACCTCCTACAATGAGCAGTTCTTC. This codes for CASSGGGTSYNEQFF. V gene TRBV4-1 combines with J gene TRBJ2-1, with 7 bases aligning to TRBD2. The CDR3 runs 15 residues. J was trimmed by 0 bases and V by 5 bases; bases with no gene match: 4. CDR1 is MGHRA, CDR2 YSYEKL, per germline.

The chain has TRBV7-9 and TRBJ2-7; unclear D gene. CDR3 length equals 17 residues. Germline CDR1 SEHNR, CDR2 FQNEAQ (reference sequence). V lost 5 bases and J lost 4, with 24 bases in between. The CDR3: CASSPPDGGLGFYEQYF. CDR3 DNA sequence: TGTGCCAGCAGCCCACCCGACGGTGGGTTGGGCTTTTACGAGCAGTACTTC.

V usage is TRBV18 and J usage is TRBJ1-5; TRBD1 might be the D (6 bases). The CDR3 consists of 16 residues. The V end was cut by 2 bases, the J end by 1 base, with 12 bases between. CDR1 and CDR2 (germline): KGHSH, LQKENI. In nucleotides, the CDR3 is TGTGCCAGCTCACCAACAGGGCCGGGGAGCAATCAGCCCCAGCATTTT. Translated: CASSPTGPGSNQPQHF.